A single T cell receptor (beta chain) is shown here with its context. The assay was immunoSEQ multiplex PCR, and TCRdb's table has in-frame clones only and misses some. The sample includes roughly 190,000 clones, almost 85% of them seen just once. The source of the sample is a study of blood T cell repertoires in COVID-19. Study details: Donors in the United States, Italy and Spain gave samples during acute or convalescent COVID-19. In each case, the material was cDNA or gDNA derived from T cells, B-cell-depleted T cells, or PBMCs.

This CDR3 is built from 14 residues. CDR1 is LNHDA, CDR2 SQIVND, per germline (reference sequence). Trimming cost V 6 bases and J 0 bases, with 12 bases left between them. Sequences were obtained from peripheral blood. The chain carries TRBV19 and TRBJ2-7, with D perhaps TRBD2 (5 bases). The clonotype was recovered from a woman between 70 and 85 years old with active or convalescent COVID-19. Written as DNA, the CDR3 is TGTGCCAGTAGGCCAAGCGGCGGCTCCTACGAGCAGTACTTC. Encoded protein: CASRPSGGSYEQYF.